The clone carrying this TCR beta chain came up a few times. Its antigen remains unknown. The CDR3 has 13 amino acids. The ends were cut back, 5 bases at V and 6 bases at J, with 13 bases in the middle. Germline CDR1 is SGHTA and CDR2 is FQGNSA. By 5'RACE template switching, TCR cDNA was produced, with a universal primer site and UMIs added in the process. TCRdb independently ran MiXCR on the 5' RACE reads; one entry per CDR3 protein. The table lists hundreds of thousands of distinct CDR3 sequences, around 12% of them singletons. The sample originates from a study of T cells after yellow fever vaccination. Findings and limits, study-wide: Most clones from primary vaccination were detected again post-booster (about 96% CD4, roughly 90% CD8).

The chain combines TRBV7-2 with TRBJ2-5; possible D gene TRBD2, 6 bases. The source is a man younger than 40 who received the YFV17D yellow fever vaccine. Sequencing used PBMCs, obtained on the day of the yellow fever booster vaccination. The CDR3 sequence is CASSPSGLQTQYF. The DNA for the CDR3 is TGTGCCAGCAGCCCATCGGGACTCCAGACCCAGTACTTC.